The text below deals with one TCR beta chain. This specimen comes from a study of blood T cell repertoires in COVID-19. This CDR3 is built from 11 residues. Germline CDR1 and CDR2: SGHTA and FQGNSA. V was cut by 5 bases and J by 5 bases, with 6 bases left in between. Produced via immunoSEQ multiplex PCR; TCRdb's table is partial and in-frame only. Here the sample spans 250,000 or so clones, approximately 91% being singletons. This TCR came from a human donor in a cohort exposed to, infected with or recovered from COVID-19 (not recorded which). The donor label of this sample is uncertain. Sequencing was performed on PBMCs or T cells enriched from blood (not recorded which). The chain has TRBV7-2 and TRBJ1-1, with D hard to call. The CDR3 spells CASSTGTEAFF. CDR3 sequence (DNA): TGTGCCAGCAGCACCGGGACTGAAGCTTTCTTT.